This T cell receptor (beta chain) derives from a study of T cell repertoires and Cas9 in healthy adults (dated by TCRdb to 2016 to 2019). The study in broad terms: Within the CD4 and CD8 compartments, SpCas9-reactive T cells were assessed for multi-effector potency, cytotoxicity and lineage determination. Preexisting T cell immunity against the Streptococcus pyogenes Cas9 nuclease (SpCas9) used in CRISPR gene editing was examined in the study. On the study overall, not on this receptor specifically: Proliferation and function of SpCas9-reactive effector T cells were reported to be mitigated in vitro by SpCas9-reactive regulatory T cells.

As concerns this clone: Its target antigen remains unknown. No much larger clone exists at a distance of one base, and base qualities are not known.

The library was produced with the immunoSEQ multiplex PCR assay. TCRdb holds this immuneACCESS table with in-frame rearrangements only. Some clones are missing; in checked studies, unresolved V genes explain under half, and the rest has no known cause. A total of 20,000 to 25,000 clones appear in this sample, about 90% of them only once. Of the sample, about 1.4% is held by the ten largest clones. As encoded in the germline V gene, CDR1 is MDHEN while CDR2 is SYDVKM. Relative to germline, V is 7 bases shorter and J is 5 bases shorter, with 11 bases between their ends. Taken from cysteine to phenylalanine, the CDR3 has 13 residues. The sequence is cut down to CDR3 DNA, 39 bases in frame from base 1. Healthy humans served as the donors.

The clonotype was recovered from a human donor in good health. The chain joins TRBV28 to TRBJ2-2, with the D gene not confidently named. The sample taken for sequencing was CD4+ effector T cells (CD127+, CD25-, CD137-, CD154-) from PBMCs; culture status not recorded. The CDR3 corresponds to CASTRTRTGELFF. The nucleotides are TGTGCCAGCACGAGGACGAGAACCGGGGAGCTGTTTTTT.